Presented here are 2 T cell receptor beta chains from one specimen sequenced in a study of spatial heterogeneity in lung cancer. Documented time point: blood at routine non-recurrence follow-up after resection. Unsorted whole RNA of tumor, nontumor lung or frozen PBMC was sequenced. Using its own MiXCR run on the 5' RACE reads, TCRdb lists one record per CDR3 protein. There are 20,000 to 30,000 distinct CDR3 sequences in the sample; approximately 5.4% occur only once, and around 23% lies in the top ten. The input for sequencing was PBMCs, taken at follow-up. Source of these receptors: a male donor with early-stage non-small cell lung cancer.

This clonotype was counted ten times or more. The chain carries TRBV9 and TRBJ1-5; D gene uncertain. V dropped 3 bases and J dropped 2 bases, with 6 bases sitting between them. The length of the CDR3 is 13 residues. Germline V gene data show CDR1 as SGDLS and CDR2 as YYNGEE. CDR3 in DNA: TGTGCCAGCAGCGCCTTTGGCAATCAGCCCCAGCATTTT. Translated, it gives CASSAFGNQPQHF.

This clonotype was counted ten times or more. This chain links TRBV6-4 with TRBJ2-5; D unresolved. Germline-derived CDR1 and CDR2 are MRHNA and SNTAGT. This CDR3 spans 17 amino acids. V was pared by 2 bases and J by 2 bases, with 18 bases between. The CDR3 here is CASSDAEEPPNQETQYF. The CDR3 nucleotides read TGTGCCAGCAGTGACGCGGAAGAGCCCCCCAATCAAGAGACCCAGTACTTC.